Below are 4 T cell receptor beta chains sequenced from a single sample in a study of CD8 T cells in ankylosing spondylitis (dated 2017 in TCRdb). Library creation used 5' RACE. TCRdb shows the sequencer as Illumina HiSeq 2500. Clones were called with MiXCR by TCRdb after fastp trimmed the public reads at Q25, and only in-frame beta chains were retained. Under each unique CDR3 protein, matching rows form one entry showing the most common genes and DNA. This sample lists 220,000 or so distinct CDR3 sequences; roughly 10% were detected once. 21% of the sample comes from the top ten. The sequencing input was blood, either unsorted or a sorted T cell fraction (not recorded which). These receptors all stem from a male donor with ankylosing spondylitis or in good health (not recorded which).

In this sample, this clonotype turned up a few times. V usage is TRBV5-1 and J usage is TRBJ2-1, with D possibly TRBD2 on 7 matching bases. The CDR3 totals 15 residues. V gave up 6 bases and J gave up 5 bases, with 18 bases separating them. Per germline, CDR1 SGHRS and CDR2 YFSETQ. CDR3 region: CASTLEGGANNEQFF. The CDR3 nucleotides read TGCGCCAGCACGCTGGAGGGGGGGGCCAACAATGAGCAGTTCTTC.

The sample holds many counts of this clonotype. The V and J genes are TRBV7-2 and TRBJ1-5, with D maybe TRBD1 (6 bases). The CDR3 loop spans 15 amino acids. CDR1 and CDR2 from the germline V gene are SGHTA and FQGNSA. With 1 base removed from V and 7 bases from J, the gap between germline ends came to 14 bases. The CDR3, as DNA: TGTGCCAGCAGCTTAGGTGTTGGGGGCGAACAGCCCCAGCATTTT. It yields the protein CASSLGVGGEQPQHF.

This clonotype was recorded at least ten times. The V and J genes are TRBV5-1 and TRBJ1-1, with D possibly being TRBD1 (5 bases). With 0 bases removed from V and 4 bases from J, the gap between germline ends came to 10 bases. This CDR3 has 14 amino acids. Germline V lookup: CDR1 SGHRS, CDR2 YFSETQ. The CDR3 reads CASSLGGSSTEAFF. The CDR3 DNA follows: TGCGCCAGCAGCTTGGGGGGGTCGAGCACTGAAGCTTTCTTT. Full variable domain (missing parts from reference TRBV5-1 and TRBJ1-1): KAGVTQTPRYLIKTRGQQVTLSCSPISGHRSVSWYQQTPGQGLQFLFEYFSETQRNKGNFPGRFSGRQFSNSRSEMNVSTLELGDSALYLCASSLGGSSTEAFFGQGTRLTVV.

In its sample, this clonotype was seen a few times. The chain combines TRBV18 with TRBJ1-6, with 10 bases that match TRBD1. The V gene end was trimmed by 6 bases and the J gene end by 7 bases; junction bases not matched to a gene: 6. The CDR3 has 15 amino acids. The V gene's germline CDR1 is KGHSH and CDR2 LQKENI. CDR3 protein: CASSDRGQGNSPLHF. The CDR3 DNA is TGTGCCAGCTCGGATCGGGGACAGGGGAATTCACCCCTCCACTTT.